One sample yielded the 30 T cell receptor beta chains listed below, sequenced in a study of T cell clones after liver transplantation. Using immunoSEQ multiplex PCR, the repertoire was profiled, and TCRdb retains in-frame clones only, with some absent. The sample records some 33,000 clones, around 94% being singletons. The input for sequencing was CD8+ T cells from blood, taken 12 months after liver transplant. Receptors were obtained from a human patient who received a liver transplant. Some T cells here may be from the graft donor.

This chain joins TRBV4-3 and TRBJ2-2; D possibly corresponds to TRBD2 (6 bases). The CDR3 contains 19 residues. Germline V lookup: CDR1 LGHNA, CDR2 YSLEER. The germline V and J ends were trimmed by 4 bases and 2 bases, with 23 bases remaining between them. The CDR3 sequence is CASSLVKVLARANTGELFF. The CDR3 DNA is TGCGCCAGCAGCCTCGTAAAGGTCCTAGCGAGGGCTAACACCGGGGAGCTGTTTTTT.

The genes are TRBV4-1 and TRBJ2-7; 8 bases align to TRBD2. The ends lost 0 bases at V and 3 bases at J; junction bases unmatched: 10. This CDR3 is 17 amino acids long. In germline, CDR1 is MGHRA, CDR2 YSYEKL. CDR3 coding DNA: TGCGCCAGCAGCCAAGATCGGGGCGGGAGGTCCAGCTACGAGCAGTACTTC. It is translated as CASSQDRGGRSSYEQYF.

CDR3 protein: CASGAPGTGNEQFF. In DNA, the CDR3 is TGTGCTAGTGGTGCCCCCGGGACTGGGAATGAGCAGTTCTTC. This chain links TRBV12-5 with TRBJ2-1; TRBD2 might be the D (6 bases). Per the germline V gene, CDR1 is LGHNT and CDR2 is FRNRAP. Trimming stripped 5 bases from V and 7 bases from J, with 15 bases between. The CDR3 extends over 14 amino acids.

The gene calls are TRBV7-8 and TRBJ2-3; D gene uncertain. CDR1 and CDR2 from the germline V gene are SGHVS and FQNEAQ. This CDR3 region has 17 residues. With 1 base removed from V and 4 bases from J, the gap between germline ends came to 18 bases. The CDR3 is CASSLDLGGMDPDTQYF. CDR3 coding DNA: TGTGCCAGCAGCTTAGATCTCGGTGGGATGGACCCAGATACGCAGTATTTT. Full variable domain (missing parts from reference TRBV7-8 and TRBJ2-3): GAGVSQSPRYKVAKRGQDVALRCDPISGHVSLFWYQQALGQGPEFLTYFQNEAQLDKSGLPSDRFFAERPEGSVSTLKIQRTQQEDSAVYLCASSLDLGGMDPDTQYFGPGTRLTVL.

This chain links TRBV27 with TRBJ2-7; D unclear. Trimming removed 3 bases at V and 9 bases at J, with 12 bases between. The germline V gene has CDR1 MNHEY and CDR2 SMNVEV (reference sequence). The CDR3 consists of 12 residues. The CDR3 spells CASSFLRKGQYF. The CDR3 bases are TGTGCCAGCAGTTTTTTACGCAAGGGGCAGTACTTC.

This clone is categorized as medium-sized. The CDR3 is CASRAGLPSYNEQFF. Here the CDR3 DNA reads TGTGCCAGCAGGGCGGGACTTCCCTCCTACAATGAGCAGTTCTTC. The chain joins TRBV5-4 to TRBJ2-1, with a possible D match to TRBD2 (6 bases). Per the germline V gene, CDR1 is SGHNT and CDR2 is YYREEE (reference sequence). V lost 5 bases and J 0 bases, leaving 12 bases between the germline ends. The CDR3 runs 15 residues.

This chain connects TRBV9 to TRBJ1-5; 8 bases agree with TRBD1. The trim removed 0 bases at V and 0 bases at J, leaving 2 bases unmatched. CDR1 and CDR2 from the germline V gene are SGDLS and YYNGEE. The CDR3 extends over 16 amino acids. The CDR3 DNA is TGTGCCAGCAGCGTAGCAGGGGGCCTTAGCAATCAGCCCCAGCATTTT. It translates to CASSVAGGLSNQPQHF. The whole variable domain, remainder taken from reference TRBV9 and TRBJ1-5, is DSGVTQTPKHLITATGQRVTLRCSPRSGDLSVYWYQQSLDQGLQFLIQYYNGEERAKGNILERFSAQQFPDLHSELNLSSLELGDSALYFCASSVAGGLSNQPQHFGDGTRLSIL.

The chain couples TRBV27 to TRBJ2-3; possible D gene TRBD1, 6 bases. From germline, CDR1 is MNHEY and CDR2 SMNVEV (reference sequence). This CDR3 has 15 residues. The V and J ends lost 3 bases and 7 bases respectively, with 17 bases between them. CDR3 DNA sequence: TGTGCCAGCAGTTTTTCGGGACAAGGGCCCTATACGCAGTATTTT. Translated: CASSFSGQGPYTQYF.

V usage is TRBV4-2 and J usage is TRBJ2-2; tentative D call: TRBD2 (5 bases). Germline assignment: CDR1 LGHNA and CDR2 YNFKEQ. The CDR3 consists of 15 residues. V was trimmed by 0 bases and J by 3 bases, leaving 8 bases between them. The chain's CDR3 is CASSQESGYTGELFF. Here the CDR3 DNA reads TGTGCCAGCAGCCAAGAAAGCGGATACACCGGGGAGCTGTTTTTT.

This chain links TRBV4-3 with TRBJ2-1, with D perhaps matching TRBD2 (6 bases). V was pared by 4 bases and J by 6 bases, with 22 bases between. The germline V gene encodes CDR1 LGHNA and CDR2 YSLEER. The CDR3 runs 17 residues. CDR3 DNA sequence: TGCGCCAGCAGCCTACAACCGGTGACTAGATCTTCCAATGAGCAGTTCTTC. It is translated as CASSLQPVTRSSNEQFF.

This chain links TRBV7-2 with TRBJ1-2; tentatively, D is TRBD1 (6 bases). The germline CDR1 and CDR2 sequences are SGHTA and FQGNSA. This CDR3 has 15 residues. Deletions cut 7 bases from V and 7 bases from J, with 22 bases between. CDR3 DNA sequence: TGTGCCAGCACCTCCGAGGGGGAGGGAAGAAGTGGCTACACCTTC. Its protein product is CASTSEGEGRSGYTF.

The gene calls are TRBV18 and TRBJ2-7; 8 nucleotides line up with TRBD1. This CDR3 has 15 residues. Germline V gene data show CDR1 as KGHSH and CDR2 as LQKENI. Trimming took 3 bases from V and 2 from J; bases not matched to a gene: 6. In DNA, the CDR3 is TGTGCCAGCTCACCCGGACAGGGAGGTGCCTACGAGCAGTACTTC. Encoded protein: CASSPGQGGAYEQYF.

The CDR3 protein is CASSFGISKDEQFF. CDR3 nucleotides: TGTGCCAGCAGTTTCGGGATATCTAAGGATGAGCAGTTCTTC. This rearrangement joins TRBV27 to TRBJ2-1; perhaps TRBD2 as D (5 bases). V lost 3 bases and J lost 8, with 14 bases in between. CDR3 length: 14 amino acids. Germline CDR1 MNHEY, CDR2 SMNVEV (reference sequence).

V gene TRBV6-5 combines with J gene TRBJ2-3; D is possibly TRBD2 (6 bases). The CDR3 is 13 residues long. CDR1 and CDR2 (germline): MNHEY, SVGAGI. Deletions cut 7 bases from V and 2 bases from J, with 10 bases between. The CDR3 DNA follows: TGTGCCAGCATCGGGAGTTTCACAGATACGCAGTATTTT. This gives the protein CASIGSFTDTQYF.

This clone has a single count. The CDR3 loop is CASSQDRGYGANVLTF. The CDR3 DNA sequence: TGCGCCAGCAGCCAAGATAGGGGGTACGGGGCCAACGTCCTGACTTTC. This rearrangement joins TRBV4-3 to TRBJ2-6, with D possibly matching TRBD1 (6 bases). Germline-derived CDR1 and CDR2 are LGHNA and YSLEER. The CDR3 length is 16 residues. Trimming removed 0 bases at V and 4 bases at J, with 10 bases between.

This clone was seen only once. The CDR3 nucleotides are TGTGCCAGCAGTGAAGCGGGGCTAGCGGACTACGAGCAGTACTTC. Amino acids: CASSEAGLADYEQYF. This chain joins TRBV2 and TRBJ2-7; TRBD2 matches at 7 bases. The germline V gene encodes CDR1 SNHLY and CDR2 FYNNEI. This CDR3 is built from 15 residues. V lost 0 bases to trimming and J lost 3 bases; unmatched junction nucleotides: 5.

The V call is TRBV4-3, the J call TRBJ2-5; D may correspond to TRBD1 or TRBD2 (6 bases each). Germline CDR1 and CDR2: LGHNA and YSLEER. This CDR3 comprises 14 residues. Trimming left V 4 bases short and J 5 bases short, with 14 bases between. The CDR3 DNA follows: TGCGCCAGCAGCCGTAAGGGGGGTTCGGAGACCCAGTACTTC. Translation gives CASSRKGGSETQYF.

The count of this clone is one. The chain uses TRBV27 and TRBJ2-2; D call uncertain. The CDR3 is 15 amino acids. V was cut by 5 bases and J by 1 base, with 11 bases left in between. The germline gives CDR1 MNHEY, CDR2 SMNVEV (reference sequence). CDR3: CASSPWTENTGELFF. The CDR3, as DNA: TGTGCCAGCAGTCCCTGGACGGAGAACACCGGGGAGCTGTTTTTT.

Only a few counts were recorded for this clone. The chain joins TRBV7-8 to TRBJ1-6, with 8 bases fitting TRBD1. There are 16 residues in the CDR3. Germline CDR1 is SGHVS and CDR2 is FQNEAQ. The ends lost 4 bases at V and 4 bases at J; junction bases unmatched: 6. In DNA form, the CDR3 reads TGTGCCAGCAGCTCACAGGGGGAGTTTTATAATTCACCCCTCCACTTT. Encoded protein: CASSSQGEFYNSPLHF.

The rearrangement links TRBV7-9 to TRBJ2-2, with 7 bases aligning to TRBD2. Germline-derived CDR1 and CDR2 are SEHNR and FQNEAQ (reference sequence). The CDR3 is 16 residues long. The ends lost 2 bases at V and 7 bases at J; junction bases unmatched: 10. Written as DNA, the CDR3 is TGTGCCAGCAGCTTACTAGCGGACCTGTGGGGCGGGGAGCTGTTTTTT. Translated: CASSLLADLWGGELFF.

The chain carries TRBV15 and TRBJ1-5, with 7 bases fitting TRBD1. The V gene end was trimmed by 5 bases and the J gene end by 7 bases; junction bases not matched to a gene: 11. The V gene's germline CDR1 is LNHNV and CDR2 YYDKDF (reference sequence). This CDR3 region has 15 residues. CDR3 DNA sequence: TGTGCCACCAGCGGAAGCCGACAGGGACACCAGCCCCAGCATTTT. This encodes CATSGSRQGHQPQHF.

This clone occurred once. The chain joins TRBV7-8 to TRBJ1-2; TRBD1 might be the D (5 bases). There are 15 residues in the CDR3. V shed 2 bases and J shed 8 bases, with 18 bases lying between them. In germline, CDR1 is SGHVS, CDR2 FQNEAQ. Here the CDR3 DNA reads TGTGCCAGCAGCTTATCAGGGTTGATAGCTTGGGGCTACACCTTC. It specifies CASSLSGLIAWGYTF.

This chain connects TRBV11-1 to TRBJ2-7; 7 bases fit TRBD1. This CDR3 contains 16 residues. The V gene end was trimmed by 5 bases and the J gene end by 5 bases; junction bases not matched to a gene: 15. Germline V gene lookup returns CDR1 SGHAT and CDR2 FQDESV (reference sequence). This chain's CDR3 is CASSRRDSRGLHEQYF. CDR3 DNA sequence: TGTGCCAGCAGCCGCCGGGACAGCCGAGGTCTCCACGAGCAGTACTTC.

CDR3 region: CAISELDTSYEQYF. For the CDR3, the DNA is TGTGCCATCAGTGAGCTGGACACTTCCTACGAGCAGTACTTC. The J gene is TRBJ2-7, the V gene TRBV10-3, with a possible D match to TRBD1 (5 bases). Germline V gene data show CDR1 as ENHRY and CDR2 as SYGVKD. V lost 2 bases and J lost 1, with 9 bases in between. CDR3 size: 14 residues.

The V and J genes are TRBV7-9 and TRBJ2-7, with D uncertain. The V gene's germline CDR1 is SEHNR and CDR2 FQNEAQ (reference sequence). The CDR3 length is 12 residues. Trimming took 0 bases from V and 6 from J, leaving 6 bases between them. CDR3 in amino acids: CASSLAGSEQYF. The CDR3 DNA reads TGTGCCAGCAGCTTAGCGGGAAGCGAGCAGTACTTC.

The J gene is TRBJ2-2, the V gene TRBV27; 10 positions match TRBD1. The CDR3 sequence is 15 residues long. Trimming took 2 bases from V and 4 from J; bases not matched to a gene: 1. Germline assignment: CDR1 MNHEY and CDR2 SMNVEV (reference sequence). CDR3 protein: CASSLGTGVTGELFF. DNA for the CDR3: TGTGCCAGCAGTTTAGGGACAGGGGTCACCGGGGAGCTGTTTTTT.

The V call is TRBV27, the J call TRBJ2-7; D is unclear. This CDR3 comprises 13 residues. CDR1 is MNHEY, CDR2 SMNVEV, per germline (reference sequence). Trimming removed 3 bases at V and 2 bases at J, with 8 bases between. The CDR3 here is CASSLGFPYEQYF. In DNA form, the CDR3 reads TGTGCCAGCAGTTTGGGGTTTCCCTACGAGCAGTACTTC.

The gene calls are TRBV25-1 and TRBJ2-1; 10 bases are shared with TRBD1. V dropped 3 bases and J dropped 6; count of bases not matched to a gene: 5. Germline V gene lookup returns CDR1 MGHDK and CDR2 SYGVNS. There are 15 residues in the CDR3. CDR3 amino acids: CASSDLGTGANEQFF. DNA of the CDR3: TGTGCCAGCAGTGATTTGGGGACAGGGGCCAATGAGCAGTTCTTC. Looking up the rest from reference TRBV25-1 and TRBJ2-1 gives the full variable domain: EADIYQTPRYLVIGTGKKITLECSQTMGHDKMYWYQQDPGMELHLIHYSYGVNSTEKGDLSSESTVSRIRTEHFPLTLESARPSHTSQYLCASSDLGTGANEQFFGPGTRLTVL.

The chain has TRBV27 and TRBJ2-2, with D unresolved. The germline V gene encodes CDR1 MNHEY and CDR2 SMNVEV (reference sequence). The CDR3 is 14 residues long. Trimming cost V 4 bases and J 6 bases, with 12 bases left between them. The CDR3 DNA is TGTGCCAGCAGTTATGCCCCAAGGGCCGGGGAGCTGTTTTTT. It specifies CASSYAPRAGELFF.

This clone was seen once. The chain combines TRBV5-1 with TRBJ2-7, with D perhaps given as TRBD1 or TRBD2 (5 bases each). V lost 5 bases, J lost 3 bases, and 15 bases lay in between. The germline V gene encodes CDR1 SGHRS and CDR2 YFSETQ. CDR3 length equals 14 residues. The CDR3 DNA sequence: TGCGCCAGCAGTTGGGACCCAGCGGTCTACGAGCAGTACTTC. Protein: CASSWDPAVYEQYF.